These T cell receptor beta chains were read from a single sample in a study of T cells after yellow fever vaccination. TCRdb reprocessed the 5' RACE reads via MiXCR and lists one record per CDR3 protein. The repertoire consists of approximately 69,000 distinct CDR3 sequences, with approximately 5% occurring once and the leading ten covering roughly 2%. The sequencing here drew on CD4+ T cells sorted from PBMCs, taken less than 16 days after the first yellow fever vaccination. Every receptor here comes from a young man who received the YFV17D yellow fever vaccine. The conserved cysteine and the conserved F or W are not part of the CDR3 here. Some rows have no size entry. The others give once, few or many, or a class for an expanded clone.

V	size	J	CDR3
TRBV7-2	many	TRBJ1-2	ASSQRQGRSGYT
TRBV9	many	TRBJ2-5	ASSVAAGAETQY
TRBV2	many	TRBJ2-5	ASRRTGAIGTQY
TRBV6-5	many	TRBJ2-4	ASSYSSDSSKNIQY
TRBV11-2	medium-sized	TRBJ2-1	ASSLGWTGINEQF
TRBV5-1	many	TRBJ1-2	ASSPQGLGGYT
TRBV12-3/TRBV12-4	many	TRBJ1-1	ASSLGAVVGTEAF
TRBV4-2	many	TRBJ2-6	ASSQDPGGGANVLT
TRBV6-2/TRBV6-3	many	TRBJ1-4	ASSPGDEKLF
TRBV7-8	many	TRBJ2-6	ASQRRAAGANVLT
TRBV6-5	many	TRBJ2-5	ASSYDETQY
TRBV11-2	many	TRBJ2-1	ASSELAGGVNEQF
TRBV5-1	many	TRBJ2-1	ASSSGLAGYNEQF
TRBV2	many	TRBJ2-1	ASSGATTDEQF
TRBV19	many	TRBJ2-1	ASSIMGELRHEQF
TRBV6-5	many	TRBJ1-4	ASSYQGGLGKLF
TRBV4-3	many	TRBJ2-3	ASSQGKPGLHTQY
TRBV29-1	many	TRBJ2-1	SMTSGGASSYNEQF
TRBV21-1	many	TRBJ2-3	ASSKEGWQGEITDTQY
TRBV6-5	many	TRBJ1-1	ASSYSGSMNTEAF
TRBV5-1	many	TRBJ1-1	ASSSTGPGVTEAF
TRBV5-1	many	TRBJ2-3	ASSLGEGTDTQY
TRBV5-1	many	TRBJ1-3	ASSLAPDPEGNTIY
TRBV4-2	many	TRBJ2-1	ASSRQKGSNEQF
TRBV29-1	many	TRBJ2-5	SVEAGSSGQY
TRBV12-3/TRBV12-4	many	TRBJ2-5	ASSRRGGGETQY
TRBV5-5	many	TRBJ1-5	ASSLIPGQGGQPQH
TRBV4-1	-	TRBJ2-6	ASSPRLMKAGANVLT
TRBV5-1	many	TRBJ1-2	ASSAQGNYGYT
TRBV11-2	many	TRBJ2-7	ASSSPRQAPYEQY
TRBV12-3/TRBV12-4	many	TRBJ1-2	ASRPRGENYGYT
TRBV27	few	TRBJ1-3	ASSIHRGGNTIY
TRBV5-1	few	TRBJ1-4	ASSLDRGGLDEKLF
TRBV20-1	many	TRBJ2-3	SAKRPGDTQY
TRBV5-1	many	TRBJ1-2	ASSFEGQGNGYT
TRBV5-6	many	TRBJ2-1	ASSLRPGAYNEQF
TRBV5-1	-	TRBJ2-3	ASSLSRLAGSDTQY
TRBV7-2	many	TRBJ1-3	ASSRDRAGPWTIY
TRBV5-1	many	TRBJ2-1	ASSRLDSSYNEQF
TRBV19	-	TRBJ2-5	ASRRDRRREETQY
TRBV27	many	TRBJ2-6	ASSEDISGANVLT
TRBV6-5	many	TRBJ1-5	ASSPFPGYSNQPQH
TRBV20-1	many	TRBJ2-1	SASPGTSGGEQF
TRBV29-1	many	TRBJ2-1	SVEADLAYEQF
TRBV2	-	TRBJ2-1	ASSPGTSGYNEQF
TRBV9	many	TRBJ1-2	ASSVGDRESGYT
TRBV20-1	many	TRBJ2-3	SVKKAGGTDTQY
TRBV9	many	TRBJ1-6	ASSERPESPLH
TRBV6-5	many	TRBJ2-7	ASSPGLAGAGEQY
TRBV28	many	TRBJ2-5	ASSNIPRTQY
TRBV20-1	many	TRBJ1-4	SASGVEEKLF
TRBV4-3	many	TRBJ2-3	ASSQEPFLAGGTTDTQY
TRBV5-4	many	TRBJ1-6	ASSLDPAGGGSPLH
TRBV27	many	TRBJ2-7	ASGRLDRGLPYEQY
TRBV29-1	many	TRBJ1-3	SVDAGVGGNTIY
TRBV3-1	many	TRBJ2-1	ASSHGGSSYNEQF
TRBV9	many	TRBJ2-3	ASSVGGLGDTQY
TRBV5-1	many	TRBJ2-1	ASSLLPAGENEQF
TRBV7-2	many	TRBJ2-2	ASSLGGLAFTGELF